Listed below are T cell receptor beta chains from one sample, sequenced in a study of blood T cell repertoires in COVID-19. Produced via immunoSEQ multiplex PCR; TCRdb's table is partial and in-frame only. The sample carries around 160,000 clones, 80% to 90% recorded once. The source material was peripheral blood. Source of these receptors: a man of 80 years or more with acute or convalescent COVID-19. CDR3s include the opening cysteine and the closing phenylalanine or tryptophan. D genes are given only for firm matches. Expanded clones are given a class, and other clones once, few, many or no size at all.

V gene: TRBV9; CDR3 length: 16; clone size: -; J gene: TRBJ2-3; D gene: -; CDR3 protein: CASISRPGLSTDTQYF; CDR3 DNA: TGTGCCAGCATCTCCCGACCGGGACTTTCCACAGATACGCAGTATTTT
V gene: TRBV7-3; CDR3 length: 13; clone size: few; J gene: TRBJ1-2; D gene: -; CDR3 protein: CASSLTVADGYTF; CDR3 DNA: TGTGCCAGCAGCTTAACGGTAGCTGATGGCTACACCTTC
V gene: TRBV7-9; CDR3 length: 14; clone size: -; J gene: TRBJ1-2; D gene: TRBD1; CDR3 protein: CASSLTGVLGGYTF; CDR3 DNA: TGTGCCAGCAGCTTAACAGGGGTCCTGGGGGGCTACACCTTC
V gene: TRBV5-4; CDR3 length: 16; clone size: once; J gene: TRBJ1-1; D gene: -; CDR3 protein: CASSLAERGVSTEAFF; CDR3 DNA: TGTGCCAGCAGCTTGGCGGAACGGGGGGTGAGCACTGAAGCTTTCTTT
V gene: TRBV19; CDR3 length: 15; clone size: -; J gene: TRBJ1-2; D gene: -; CDR3 protein: CASSILARPYYGYTF; CDR3 DNA: TGTGCCAGTAGTATCTTAGCCAGACCTTACTATGGCTACACCTTC
V gene: TRBV12-3/TRBV12-4; CDR3 length: 13; clone size: -; J gene: TRBJ1-1; D gene: -; CDR3 protein: CASSTGPVGEAFF; CDR3 DNA: TGTGCCAGCAGTACAGGCCCAGTGGGTGAAGCTTTCTTT
V gene: TRBV19; CDR3 length: 15; clone size: -; J gene: TRBJ2-1; D gene: -; CDR3 protein: CASSNPSGLGNEQFF; CDR3 DNA: TGTGCCAGTAGTAACCCCTCCGGACTTGGCAATGAGCAGTTCTTC
V gene: TRBV7-2; CDR3 length: 15; clone size: -; J gene: TRBJ1-6; D gene: -; CDR3 protein: CASSLRQELYSPLHF; CDR3 DNA: TGTGCCAGCAGCTTGAGACAGGAACTATATTCACCCCTCCACTTT
V gene: TRBV19; CDR3 length: 15; clone size: -; J gene: TRBJ2-5; D gene: TRBD2; CDR3 protein: CASSILAGGQETQYF; CDR3 DNA: TGTGCCAGTAGCATATTAGCGGGGGGTCAAGAGACCCAGTACTTC
V gene: TRBV2; CDR3 length: 14; clone size: -; J gene: TRBJ1-1; D gene: -; CDR3 protein: CASSDLGGNTEAFF; CDR3 DNA: TGTGCCAGCAGTGACTTGGGGGGGAACACTGAAGCTTTCTTT
V gene: TRBV19; CDR3 length: 14; clone size: -; J gene: TRBJ2-7; D gene: -; CDR3 protein: CASSISGGSDEQYF; CDR3 DNA: TGTGCCAGTAGTATCTCGGGCGGGTCGGACGAGCAGTACTTC
V gene: TRBV15; CDR3 length: 16; clone size: -; J gene: TRBJ2-3; D gene: TRBD1; CDR3 protein: CATSREGQGAWDTQYF; CDR3 DNA: TGTGCCACCAGCAGAGAAGGACAGGGGGCCTGGGATACGCAGTATTTT
V gene: TRBV5-1; CDR3 length: 14; clone size: -; J gene: TRBJ2-7; D gene: TRBD1; CDR3 protein: CASSAQGAVYEQYF; CDR3 DNA: TGCGCCAGCAGCGCACAGGGGGCCGTCTACGAGCAGTACTTC
V gene: TRBV18; CDR3 length: 15; clone size: once; J gene: TRBJ1-6; D gene: -; CDR3 protein: CASSPGQGSGSPLHF; CDR3 DNA: TGTGCCAGCTCACCAGGGCAGGGGAGTGGTTCACCCCTCCACTTT
V gene: TRBV24-1; CDR3 length: 16; clone size: -; J gene: TRBJ1-2; D gene: -; CDR3 protein: CATSAPLGRVNYGYTF; CDR3 DNA: TGTGCCACCAGTGCCCCCCTTGGCAGGGTAAACTATGGCTACACCTTC
V gene: TRBV7-2; CDR3 length: 14; clone size: -; J gene: TRBJ2-7; D gene: -; CDR3 protein: CASSLEPYSYEQYF; CDR3 DNA: TGTGCCAGCAGCTTAGAGCCGTACTCCTACGAGCAGTACTTC
V gene: TRBV3-1/TRBV3-2; CDR3 length: 15; clone size: -; J gene: TRBJ2-5; D gene: -; CDR3 protein: CASSQVSGPAQTQYF; CDR3 DNA: TGTGCCAGCAGCCAAGTGTCGGGTCCGGCGCAGACCCAGTACTTC
V gene: TRBV7-2; CDR3 length: 15; clone size: -; J gene: TRBJ2-2; D gene: TRBD1; CDR3 protein: CASSLGTGFTGELFF; CDR3 DNA: TGTGCCAGCAGCTTAGGGACAGGGTTCACCGGGGAGCTGTTTTTT
V gene: TRBV11-3; CDR3 length: 18; clone size: once; J gene: TRBJ1-5; D gene: TRBD1; CDR3 protein: CASSLGHVSRGANQPQHF; CDR3 DNA: TGTGCCAGCAGCTTAGGTCATGTATCCAGGGGGGCAAATCAGCCCCAGCATTTT
V gene: TRBV29-1; CDR3 length: 12; clone size: -; J gene: TRBJ1-1; D gene: -; CDR3 protein: CSVDRGLGEAFF; CDR3 DNA: TGCAGCGTTGATAGAGGGTTAGGTGAAGCTTTCTTT
V gene: TRBV9; CDR3 length: 17; clone size: -; J gene: TRBJ2-5; D gene: -; CDR3 protein: CASSGRSGGAVGETQYF; CDR3 DNA: TGTGCCAGCAGCGGACGGTCGGGGGGCGCGGTTGGCGAGACCCAGTACTTC
V gene: TRBV7-2; CDR3 length: 14; clone size: few; J gene: TRBJ1-2; D gene: TRBD1; CDR3 protein: CASSSMTGNYGYTF; CDR3 DNA: TGTGCCAGCAGCTCGATGACAGGGAACTATGGCTACACCTTC
V gene: TRBV4-2; CDR3 length: 15; clone size: -; J gene: TRBJ2-7; D gene: -; CDR3 protein: CASSQEQDSTYEQYF; CDR3 DNA: TGTGCCAGCAGCCAAGAGCAGGACAGTACCTACGAGCAGTACTTC
V gene: TRBV12-3/TRBV12-4; CDR3 length: 12; clone size: -; J gene: TRBJ2-7; D gene: -; CDR3 protein: CASSLLGYEQYF; CDR3 DNA: TGTGCCAGCAGTTTACTCGGTTACGAGCAGTACTTC
V gene: TRBV27; CDR3 length: 15; clone size: once; J gene: TRBJ2-1; D gene: TRBD2; CDR3 protein: CASSTGTSGNPKQFF; CDR3 DNA: TGTGCCAGCAGTACCGGGACTAGCGGGAACCCCAAGCAGTTCTTC
V gene: TRBV2; CDR3 length: 16; clone size: -; J gene: TRBJ2-3; D gene: TRBD2; CDR3 protein: CASSPGTSSSTDTQYF; CDR3 DNA: TGTGCCAGCAGCCCCGGGACTAGTTCCTCCACAGATACGCAGTATTTT
V gene: TRBV5-1; CDR3 length: 15; clone size: -; J gene: TRBJ2-1; D gene: -; CDR3 protein: CASSLEGGGYNEQFF; CDR3 DNA: TGCGCCAGCAGCTTGGAGGGAGGGGGCTACAATGAGCAGTTCTTC
V gene: TRBV5-1; CDR3 length: 16; clone size: -; J gene: TRBJ1-2; D gene: -; CDR3 protein: CASSWGAEPQNYGYTF; CDR3 DNA: TGCGCCAGCAGCTGGGGCGCGGAGCCGCAGAACTATGGCTACACCTTC
V gene: TRBV5-1; CDR3 length: 14; clone size: -; J gene: TRBJ2-3; D gene: -; CDR3 protein: CASSLSTDRNTQYF; CDR3 DNA: TGCGCCAGCAGCTTGTCTACTGACAGGAATACGCAGTATTTT
V gene: TRBV29-1; CDR3 length: 13; clone size: -; J gene: TRBJ1-1; D gene: -; CDR3 protein: CSVRGLMNTEAFF; CDR3 DNA: TGCAGCGTACGGGGACTAATGAACACTGAAGCTTTCTTT
V gene: TRBV5-1; CDR3 length: 13; clone size: -; J gene: TRBJ2-7; D gene: -; CDR3 protein: CASSDQGSYEQYF; CDR3 DNA: TGCGCCAGCAGCGATCAGGGCTCCTACGAGCAGTACTTC
V gene: TRBV4-1; CDR3 length: 15; clone size: -; J gene: TRBJ1-5; D gene: TRBD1; CDR3 protein: CASSQTGMVNQPQHF; CDR3 DNA: TGCGCCAGCAGCCAGACAGGGATGGTCAATCAGCCCCAGCATTTT
V gene: TRBV6-1; CDR3 length: 13; clone size: once; J gene: TRBJ1-1; D gene: -; CDR3 protein: CASSEWGGTEAFF; CDR3 DNA: TGTGCCAGCAGTGAATGGGGCGGCACTGAAGCTTTCTTT
V gene: TRBV20-1; CDR3 length: 15; clone size: -; J gene: TRBJ2-5; D gene: TRBD2; CDR3 protein: CSASKAAGGLETQYF; CDR3 DNA: TGCAGTGCTAGTAAGGCGGCGGGGGGTTTGGAGACCCAGTACTTC
V gene: TRBV7-8; CDR3 length: 15; clone size: -; J gene: TRBJ2-3; D gene: -; CDR3 protein: CASSRVADGTDTQYF; CDR3 DNA: TGTGCCAGCAGCCGAGTAGCGGATGGCACAGATACGCAGTATTTT
V gene: TRBV5-1; CDR3 length: 17; clone size: -; J gene: TRBJ2-2; D gene: -; CDR3 protein: CASSLTPDSLGTGELFF; CDR3 DNA: TGCGCCAGCAGCTTGACCCCCGATTCCCTCGGCACCGGGGAGCTGTTTTTT
V gene: TRBV21-1; CDR3 length: 16; clone size: -; J gene: TRBJ1-5; D gene: -; CDR3 protein: CASSKEWANSNQPQHF; CDR3 DNA: TGTGCCAGCAGCAAAGAGTGGGCGAATAGCAATCAGCCCCAGCATTTT
V gene: TRBV5-1; CDR3 length: 15; clone size: -; J gene: TRBJ1-6; D gene: -; CDR3 protein: CASSVEQGYNSPLHF; CDR3 DNA: TGCGCCAGCAGCGTGGAACAGGGTTATAATTCACCCCTCCACTTT
V gene: TRBV30; CDR3 length: 16; clone size: few; J gene: TRBJ2-5; D gene: -; CDR3 protein: CAWSVPGGTLKETQYF; CDR3 DNA: TGTGCCTGGAGTGTACCTGGTGGGACACTCAAAGAGACCCAGTACTTC
V gene: TRBV6-5; CDR3 length: 15; clone size: once; J gene: TRBJ2-7; D gene: TRBD1; CDR3 protein: CASSSPGTGSYEQYF; CDR3 DNA: TGTGCCAGCAGCTCCCCCGGGACAGGGTCCTACGAGCAGTACTTC
V gene: TRBV29-1; CDR3 length: 13; clone size: -; J gene: TRBJ1-5; D gene: -; CDR3 protein: CSAGGGENQPQHF; CDR3 DNA: TGCAGCGCCGGAGGGGGGGAGAATCAGCCCCAGCATTTT
V gene: TRBV5-1; CDR3 length: 13; clone size: -; J gene: TRBJ2-3; D gene: -; CDR3 protein: CASSLISTDTQYF; CDR3 DNA: TGCGCCAGCAGCTTGATAAGCACAGATACGCAGTATTTT
V gene: TRBV2; CDR3 length: 14; clone size: -; J gene: TRBJ2-7; D gene: -; CDR3 protein: CASSAYRAFYEQYF; CDR3 DNA: TGTGCCAGCAGTGCATACAGGGCGTTCTACGAGCAGTACTTC
V gene: TRBV11-2; CDR3 length: 14; clone size: -; J gene: TRBJ1-2; D gene: -; CDR3 protein: CASSLDAGTYGYTF; CDR3 DNA: TGTGCCAGCAGCTTAGACGCGGGAACCTATGGCTACACCTTC
V gene: TRBV28; CDR3 length: 13; clone size: -; J gene: TRBJ2-2; D gene: TRBD1; CDR3 protein: CASSLTGTGELFF; CDR3 DNA: TGTGCCAGCAGCCTGACAGGGACCGGGGAGCTGTTTTTT
V gene: TRBV7-2; CDR3 length: 16; clone size: -; J gene: TRBJ1-5; D gene: TRBD1; CDR3 protein: CASSIILGTGNQPQHF; CDR3 DNA: TGTGCCAGCAGCATAATCCTTGGGACAGGGAATCAGCCCCAGCATTTT
V gene: TRBV4-2; CDR3 length: 14; clone size: few; J gene: TRBJ2-7; D gene: -; CDR3 protein: CASSQLDSSYEQYF; CDR3 DNA: TGTGCCAGCAGCCAACTCGACAGCTCCTACGAGCAGTACTTC
V gene: TRBV6-5; CDR3 length: 15; clone size: -; J gene: TRBJ2-5; D gene: -; CDR3 protein: CASSRGMQGGETQYF; CDR3 DNA: TGTGCCAGCAGCCGGGGTATGCAGGGGGGTGAGACCCAGTACTTC
V gene: TRBV2; CDR3 length: 13; clone size: once; J gene: TRBJ2-7; D gene: TRBD2; CDR3 protein: CASGLAGPYEQYF; CDR3 DNA: TGTGCCAGCGGACTAGCAGGTCCCTACGAGCAGTACTTC
V gene: TRBV13; CDR3 length: 14; clone size: once; J gene: TRBJ1-2; D gene: TRBD1; CDR3 protein: CASSSRQGAWGYTF; CDR3 DNA: TGTGCCAGCAGCTCCCGACAGGGGGCGTGGGGCTACACCTTC
V gene: TRBV11-3; CDR3 length: 17; clone size: -; J gene: TRBJ2-7; D gene: TRBD1; CDR3 protein: CASSLENTGTGTYEQYF; CDR3 DNA: TGTGCCAGCAGCTTAGAGAACACCGGGACAGGGACCTACGAGCAGTACTTC
V gene: TRBV28; CDR3 length: 13; clone size: -; J gene: TRBJ1-2; D gene: -; CDR3 protein: CASSLAGSYGYTF; CDR3 DNA: TGTGCCAGCAGTTTGGCGGGCTCCTATGGCTACACCTTC
V gene: TRBV2; CDR3 length: 15; clone size: -; J gene: TRBJ1-2; D gene: -; CDR3 protein: CASSPGVGYPYGYTF; CDR3 DNA: TGTGCCAGCAGTCCAGGGGTCGGATACCCCTATGGTTACACCTTC
V gene: TRBV7-2; CDR3 length: 16; clone size: -; J gene: TRBJ1-4; D gene: -; CDR3 protein: CASSLYSTSENEKLFF; CDR3 DNA: TGTGCCAGCAGCTTATACAGCACTTCAGAAAATGAAAAACTGTTTTTT
V gene: TRBV2; CDR3 length: 14; clone size: -; J gene: TRBJ1-5; D gene: -; CDR3 protein: CASRGTEPNQPQHF; CDR3 DNA: TGTGCCAGCCGCGGGACCGAACCTAATCAGCCCCAGCATTTT
V gene: TRBV24-1; CDR3 length: 14; clone size: -; J gene: TRBJ1-1; D gene: -; CDR3 protein: CATSDGGGNTEAFF; CDR3 DNA: TGTGCCACCAGTGATGGGGGGGGGAACACTGAAGCTTTCTTT
V gene: TRBV5-8; CDR3 length: 16; clone size: -; J gene: TRBJ1-4; D gene: TRBD1; CDR3 protein: CASNLPRTGTNEKLFF; CDR3 DNA: TGTGCCAGCAACTTGCCCCGGACAGGGACAAATGAAAAACTGTTTTTT
V gene: TRBV23-1; CDR3 length: 17; clone size: -; J gene: TRBJ1-1; D gene: -; CDR3 protein: CASSQSMSGRLPTEAFF; CDR3 DNA: TGCGCCAGCAGTCAATCTATGTCAGGGAGGCTCCCCACTGAAGCTTTCTTT
V gene: TRBV6-6; CDR3 length: 16; clone size: -; J gene: TRBJ1-1; D gene: TRBD1; CDR3 protein: CASRDRDRGLSTEAFF; CDR3 DNA: TGTGCCAGCAGGGACCGGGACAGGGGGCTTAGCACTGAAGCTTTCTTT